The TCR beta chain under discussion was sequenced for a study of blood T cells in healthy people across ages. A J-beta primer mix and a sample-barcoded 5' primer were used in a second PCR of roughly 6 to 11 cycles. Each cDNA molecule was tagged by a template-switch adaptor with 12 random nucleotides. TCRdb re-called the 5' RACE reads through MiXCR, storing one row per CDR3 protein. The sample yields about 1.8 million distinct CDR3 sequences, 49% seen once. The sample taken for sequencing was blood. The TCR sequence derives from a woman aged 40 to 49 in good health.

The CDR3 DNA reads TGTGCCAGCAGCTTGTCTCAGGGACCATATGGCTACACCTTC. Protein: CASSLSQGPYGYTF. This rearrangement joins TRBV5-4 to TRBJ1-2, with D possibly matching TRBD1 (5 bases). This CDR3 is 14 amino acids long. Per the germline V gene, CDR1 is SGHNT and CDR2 is YYREEE (reference sequence). V lost 1 base and J 5 bases, leaving 12 bases between the germline ends.